Described below is a single T cell receptor beta chain sequence and its context. Its antigen is unidentified. After removal of 5 bases from V and 5 bases from J, the junction contained 15 bases not matched to a gene. Germline V gene data show CDR1 as MNHEY and CDR2 as SMNVEV (reference sequence). The CDR3 extends over 18 amino acids. The sample comes from a study of radiation and T cells in renal cell carcinoma. Measured with immunoSEQ multiplex PCR; TCRdb has only the in-frame clones, and not every one. The table records 15,000 to 19,000 clones, 50% to 60% of them present only once. Whole-study results and caveats: Compared with controls, irradiated tumors showed greater TCR clonality. Dominant CDR3 motifs occupied more repertoire in irradiated than control tumors.

The sample's treatment: treatment-naive control, cytoreductive nephrectomy. The patient's renal cell carcinoma had clear cell pathology. Control tumors came from a few females and about 11 males, aged roughly 40 to 90. This specimen was tumor tissue, taken from a patient whose treatment was nephrectomy without radiotherapy. The TCR comes from a man aged 45-65 years with renal cell carcinoma. The rearrangement joins TRBV27 to TRBJ2-1; 10 positions agree with TRBD1. CDR3 amino acids: CASSRQFTGTGVNNEQFF. In DNA, the CDR3 is TGTGCCAGCAGTCGACAATTTACCGGGACAGGGGTAAACAATGAGCAGTTCTTC.